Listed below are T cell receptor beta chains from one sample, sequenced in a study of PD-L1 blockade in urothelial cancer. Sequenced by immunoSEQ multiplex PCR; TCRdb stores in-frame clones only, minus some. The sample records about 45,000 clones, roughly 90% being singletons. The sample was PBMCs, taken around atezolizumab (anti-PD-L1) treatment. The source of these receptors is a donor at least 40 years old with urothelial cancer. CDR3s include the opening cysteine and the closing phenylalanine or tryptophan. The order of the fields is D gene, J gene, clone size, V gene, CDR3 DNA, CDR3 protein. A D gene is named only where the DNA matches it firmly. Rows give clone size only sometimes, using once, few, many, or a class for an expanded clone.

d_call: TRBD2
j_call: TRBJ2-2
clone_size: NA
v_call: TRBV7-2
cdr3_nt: TGTGCCAGCAGCCCACTCGGGAGGGGAGGGACCGGGGAGCTGTTTTTT
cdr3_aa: CASSPLGRGGTGELFF

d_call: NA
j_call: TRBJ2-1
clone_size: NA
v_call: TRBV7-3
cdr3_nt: TGTGCCAGCAGCTCAAGCGGGCGGGGTGAGCAGTTCTTC
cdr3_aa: CASSSSGRGEQFF

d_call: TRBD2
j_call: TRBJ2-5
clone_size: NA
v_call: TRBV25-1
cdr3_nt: TGTGCCAGCAGTGAGTCTGCTAGCGGGAGTTGGTTGGAGACCCAGTACTTC
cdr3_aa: CASSESASGSWLETQYF

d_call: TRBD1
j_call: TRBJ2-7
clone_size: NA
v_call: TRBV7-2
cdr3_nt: TGTGCCAGCAGCTTAGGGACAGGGATGTACGAGCAGTACTTC
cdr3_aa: CASSLGTGMYEQYF

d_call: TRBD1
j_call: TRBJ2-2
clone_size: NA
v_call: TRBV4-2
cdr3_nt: TGTGCCAGCAGCCAAGACAGGGGGTGGACCGGGGAGCTGTTTTTT
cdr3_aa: CASSQDRGWTGELFF

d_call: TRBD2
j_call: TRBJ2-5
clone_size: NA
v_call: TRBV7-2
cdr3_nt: TGTGCCAGCAGCCAGCGACTAGCGGGGGAGACCCAGTACTTC
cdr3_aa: CASSQRLAGETQYF

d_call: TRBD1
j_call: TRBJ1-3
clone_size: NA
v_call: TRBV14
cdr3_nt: TGTGCCAGCAGCCACCTACCGGGACAGGGGTTCCTCCACTCTGGAAACACCATATATTTT
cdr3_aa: CASSHLPGQGFLHSGNTIYF

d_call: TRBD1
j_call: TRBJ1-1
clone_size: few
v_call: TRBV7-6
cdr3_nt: TGTGCCAGCAGCTTAGCTCAGGGTGGGACAGGGGAAGCTTTCTTT
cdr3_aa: CASSLAQGGTGEAFF

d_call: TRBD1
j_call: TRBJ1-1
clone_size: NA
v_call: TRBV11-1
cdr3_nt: TGTGCCAGCAGCCACGGGACAGTGGTCACTGAAGCTTTCTTT
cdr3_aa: CASSHGTVVTEAFF

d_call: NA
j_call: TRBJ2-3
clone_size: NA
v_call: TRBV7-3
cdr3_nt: TGTGCCAGCAGCTTAACGGCCGGTGGGAGCCCCGGGACAGATACGCAGTATTTT
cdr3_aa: CASSLTAGGSPGTDTQYF

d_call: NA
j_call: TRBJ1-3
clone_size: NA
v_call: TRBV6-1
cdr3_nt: TGTGCCAGCAGGGACAGCTCTGGAAACACCATATATTTT
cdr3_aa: CASRDSSGNTIYF

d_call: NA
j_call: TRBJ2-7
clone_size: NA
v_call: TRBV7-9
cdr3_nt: TGTGCCAGCAGCCCGACAGGCCCTCCCTACGAGCAGTACTTC
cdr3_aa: CASSPTGPPYEQYF

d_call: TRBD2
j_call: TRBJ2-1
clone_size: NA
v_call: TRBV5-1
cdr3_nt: TGCGCCAGCAGCTTCCAGCGGGGTGAGCAGTTCTTC
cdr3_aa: CASSFQRGEQFF

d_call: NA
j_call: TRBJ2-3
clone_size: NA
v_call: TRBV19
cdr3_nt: TGTGCCAGTAGTTCGAGCACTAGCACAGATACGCAGTATTTT
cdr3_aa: CASSSSTSTDTQYF

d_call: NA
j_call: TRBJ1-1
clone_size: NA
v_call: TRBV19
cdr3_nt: TGTGCCAGTAGTATACGCCTTGCAGGGGAAGCTTTCTTT
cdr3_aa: CASSIRLAGEAFF

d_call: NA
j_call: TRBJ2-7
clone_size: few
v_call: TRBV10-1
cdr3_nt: TGCGCCAGTTCTCCGGGCCAGGAGGCCTACGAGCAGTACTTC
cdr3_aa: CASSPGQEAYEQYF

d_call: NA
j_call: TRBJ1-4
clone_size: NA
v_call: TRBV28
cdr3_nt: TGTGCCAGCAGTCCCCCCGGGACCTCCCGGGGGGTGGAACTGTTTTTT
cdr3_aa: CASSPPGTSRGVELFF

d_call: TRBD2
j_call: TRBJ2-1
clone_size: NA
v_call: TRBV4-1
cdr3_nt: TGCGCCAGCAGCCAAGTACTAGCGGGAGGGCCGTACAATGAGCAGTTCTTC
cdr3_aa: CASSQVLAGGPYNEQFF

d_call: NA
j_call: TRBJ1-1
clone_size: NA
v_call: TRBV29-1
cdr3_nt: TGCAGCGTTGTTCAGGCAGTTGAAGCTTTCTTT
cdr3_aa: CSVVQAVEAFF

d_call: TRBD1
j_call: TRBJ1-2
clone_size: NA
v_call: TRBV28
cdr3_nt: TGTGCCAGCAGTACCCAAACAGGGGGCCACTATGGCTACACCTTC
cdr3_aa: CASSTQTGGHYGYTF

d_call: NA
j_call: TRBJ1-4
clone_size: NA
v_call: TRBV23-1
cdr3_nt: TGCGCCAGCAGCCCGAACAGGGTAAAACTGTTTTTT
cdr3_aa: CASSPNRVKLFF

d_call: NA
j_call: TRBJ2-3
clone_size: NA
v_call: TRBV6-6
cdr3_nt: TGTGCCAGCAGTTTGATCGGGCGGGGAAGCACAGATACGCAGTATTTT
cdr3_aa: CASSLIGRGSTDTQYF

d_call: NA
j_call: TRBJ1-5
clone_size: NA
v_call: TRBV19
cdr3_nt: TGTGCCAGTAGGGGGGCGGCTCAGCCCCAGCATTTT
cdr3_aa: CASRGAAQPQHF

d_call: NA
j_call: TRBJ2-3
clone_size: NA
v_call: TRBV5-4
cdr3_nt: TGTGCCAGCAGCTTGAACGGGAAGCGGGTAGATACGCAGTATTTT
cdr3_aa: CASSLNGKRVDTQYF

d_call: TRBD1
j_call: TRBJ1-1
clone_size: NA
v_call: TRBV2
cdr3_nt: TGTGCCAGCAGTTCACAGGGGGGGAACACTGAAGCTTTCTTT
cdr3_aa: CASSSQGGNTEAFF

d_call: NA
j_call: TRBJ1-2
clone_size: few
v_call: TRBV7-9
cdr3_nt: TGTGCCAGCAGCATACAGGAGTCCTATGGCTACACCTTC
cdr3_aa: CASSIQESYGYTF

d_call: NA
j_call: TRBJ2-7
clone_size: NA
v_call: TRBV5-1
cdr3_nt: TGCGCCAGCAGCTTGGATCCCCTGGGTACGGGGTACGAGCAGTACTTC
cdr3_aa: CASSLDPLGTGYEQYF

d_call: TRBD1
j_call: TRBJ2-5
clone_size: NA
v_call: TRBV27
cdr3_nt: TGTGCCAGCAGTACTCGGACAGGGTTCATTCAAGAGACCCAGTACTTC
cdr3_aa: CASSTRTGFIQETQYF

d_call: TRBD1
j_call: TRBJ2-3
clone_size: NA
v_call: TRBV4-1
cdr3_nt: TGCGCCAGCAGCAACCGGGACAGGGTAACAGATACGCAGTATTTT
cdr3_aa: CASSNRDRVTDTQYF

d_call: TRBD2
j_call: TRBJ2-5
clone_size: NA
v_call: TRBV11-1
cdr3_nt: TGTGCCAGCAGCTTAAACAGCGGGAGATCTCTTGGTGAGACCCAGTACTTC
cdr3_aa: CASSLNSGRSLGETQYF

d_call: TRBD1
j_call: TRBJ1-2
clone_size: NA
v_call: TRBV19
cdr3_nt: TGTGCCAGTACCCTACAGGGGATGTGGGGTGGCTACACCTTC
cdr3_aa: CASTLQGMWGGYTF

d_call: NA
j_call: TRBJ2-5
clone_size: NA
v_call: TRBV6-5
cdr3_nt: TGTGCCAGCAGTTACTTCGGGGGCCAGTACTTC
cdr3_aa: CASSYFGGQYF